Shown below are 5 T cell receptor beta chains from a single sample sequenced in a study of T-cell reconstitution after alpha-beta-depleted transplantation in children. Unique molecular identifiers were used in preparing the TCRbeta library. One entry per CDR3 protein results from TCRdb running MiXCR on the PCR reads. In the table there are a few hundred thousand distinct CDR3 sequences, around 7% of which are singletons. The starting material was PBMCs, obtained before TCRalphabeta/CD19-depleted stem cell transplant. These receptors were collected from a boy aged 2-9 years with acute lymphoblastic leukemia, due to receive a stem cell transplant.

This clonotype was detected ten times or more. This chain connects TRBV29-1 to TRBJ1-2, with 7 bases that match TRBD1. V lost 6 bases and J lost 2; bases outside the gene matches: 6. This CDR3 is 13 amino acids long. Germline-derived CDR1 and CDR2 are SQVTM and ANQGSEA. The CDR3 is CSVATGRNYGYTF. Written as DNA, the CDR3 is TGCAGCGTGGCGACAGGGCGGAACTATGGCTACACCTTC. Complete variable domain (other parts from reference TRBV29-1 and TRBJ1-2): SAVISQKPSRDICQRGTSLTIQCQVDSQVTMMFWYRQQPGQSLTLIATANQGSEATYESGFVIDKFPISRPNLTFSTLTVSNMSPEDSSIYLCSVATGRNYGYTFGSGTRLTVV.

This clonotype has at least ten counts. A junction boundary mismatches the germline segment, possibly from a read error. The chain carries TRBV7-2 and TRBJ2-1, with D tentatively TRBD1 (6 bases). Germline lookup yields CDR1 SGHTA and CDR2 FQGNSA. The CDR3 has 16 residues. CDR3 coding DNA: TGCGCCAGCAGCCCGGACAGAGGTAGCTCCTACAATGAGCAGTTCTTC. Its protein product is CASSPDRGSSYNEQFF.

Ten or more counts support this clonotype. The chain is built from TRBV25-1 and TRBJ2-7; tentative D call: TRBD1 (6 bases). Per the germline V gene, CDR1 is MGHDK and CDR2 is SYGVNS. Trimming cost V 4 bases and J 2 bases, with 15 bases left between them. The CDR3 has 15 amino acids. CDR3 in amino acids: CASSGDRRGPYEQYF. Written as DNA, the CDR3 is TGTGCCAGCAGTGGAGACAGGCGAGGACCCTACGAGCAGTACTTC.

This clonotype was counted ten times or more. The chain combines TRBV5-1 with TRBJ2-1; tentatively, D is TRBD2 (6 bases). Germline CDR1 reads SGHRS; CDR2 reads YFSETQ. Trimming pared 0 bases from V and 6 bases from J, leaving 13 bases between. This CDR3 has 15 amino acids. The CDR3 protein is CASSLGRAGGNEQFF. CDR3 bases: TGCGCCAGCAGCTTGGGGCGGGCCGGGGGCAATGAGCAGTTCTTC. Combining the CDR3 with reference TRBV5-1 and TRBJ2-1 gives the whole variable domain KAGVTQTPRYLIKTRGQQVTLSCSPISGHRSVSWYQQTPGQGLQFLFEYFSETQRNKGNFPGRFSGRQFSNSRSEMNVSTLELGDSALYLCASSLGRAGGNEQFFGPGTRLTVL.

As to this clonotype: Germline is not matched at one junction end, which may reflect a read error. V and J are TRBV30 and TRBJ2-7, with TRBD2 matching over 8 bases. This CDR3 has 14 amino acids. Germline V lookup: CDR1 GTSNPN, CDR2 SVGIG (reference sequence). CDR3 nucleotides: TGTGCTTGGAAGCTGGCGGGGGGCCAGGACGAGCAGTACTTC. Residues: CAWKLAGGQDEQYF.